These T cell receptor beta chains were read from a single sample in a study of cytomegalovirus exposure and HLA in healthy donors. Libraries were prepared by immunoSEQ multiplex PCR; TCRdb keeps only in-frame clonotypes and omits some of them. Of 200,000 or so clones in the sample, around 88% were seen once. The sample comprised PBMCs. These TCRs come from a woman between 18 and 29 years old in good health and CMV-seronegative. Each CDR3 is given with its conserved first and last residue. Fields, in order: J gene, CDR3 length, clone size, V gene, D gene, CDR3 DNA, CDR3 protein. A D gene is named only where the DNA matches it firmly. A clone size is listed for some rows: how often the clone was seen (once, few, many), or a class if it is expanded.

j_gene: TRBJ2-3; len: 16; abundance: NA; v_gene: TRBV10-2; d_gene: NA; CDR3nt: TGCGCCAGCAAGAAGGGGGAGGGCCCCCGGTTAGATACGCAGTATTTT; CDR3aa: CASKKGEGPRLDTQYF
j_gene: TRBJ1-5; len: 15; abundance: NA; v_gene: TRBV28; d_gene: TRBD1; CDR3nt: TGTGCCAGCAGTTTGTGGCAGGGGGTAGCTCAGCCCCAGCATTTT; CDR3aa: CASSLWQGVAQPQHF
j_gene: TRBJ2-1; len: 15; abundance: NA; v_gene: TRBV5-1; d_gene: NA; CDR3nt: TGCGCCAGCAGTTACGGGGAGAGCTCCTACAATGAGCAGTTCTTC; CDR3aa: CASSYGESSYNEQFF
j_gene: TRBJ2-2; len: 20; abundance: NA; v_gene: TRBV29-1; d_gene: NA; CDR3nt: TGCAGCGTTGTTTATGTAAGGAGGGACAGTTCCCAGGGAGGCACCGGGGAGCTGTTTTTT; CDR3aa: CSVVYVRRDSSQGGTGELFF
j_gene: TRBJ2-5; len: 12; abundance: NA; v_gene: TRBV6-1; d_gene: NA; CDR3nt: TGTGCCAGCAGTGAAGGAGGCGAGACCCAGTACTTC; CDR3aa: CASSEGGETQYF
j_gene: TRBJ2-7; len: 14; abundance: NA; v_gene: TRBV18; d_gene: NA; CDR3nt: TGTGCCAGCTCACCACTATCGGGGGCCTACGAGCAGTACTTC; CDR3aa: CASSPLSGAYEQYF
j_gene: TRBJ2-3; len: 18; abundance: NA; v_gene: TRBV27; d_gene: TRBD2; CDR3nt: TGTGCCAGCAGTTTGGGACTAGCGGGAGGGCCGGGGACAGATACGCAGTATTTT; CDR3aa: CASSLGLAGGPGTDTQYF
j_gene: TRBJ2-7; len: 16; abundance: NA; v_gene: TRBV5-6; d_gene: TRBD1; CDR3nt: TGTGCCAGCAGCAAAGGGGACAGGGGGCGCCCCTACGAGCAGTACTTC; CDR3aa: CASSKGDRGRPYEQYF
j_gene: TRBJ2-7; len: 16; abundance: NA; v_gene: TRBV5-1; d_gene: TRBD2; CDR3nt: TGCGCCAGCAGCTTTGAGATAGCGGGAGGGGAGGGGGAGCAGTACTTC; CDR3aa: CASSFEIAGGEGEQYF
j_gene: TRBJ2-3; len: 16; abundance: NA; v_gene: TRBV27; d_gene: TRBD2; CDR3nt: TGTGCCAGCAGTTTTAGGGGACTAGCCCTCCGAAATACGCAGTATTTT; CDR3aa: CASSFRGLALRNTQYF
j_gene: TRBJ2-1; len: 16; abundance: NA; v_gene: TRBV4-1; d_gene: NA; CDR3nt: TGCGCCAGCAGCCAAGAAGCCGGGACAACGTACAATGAGCAGTTCTTC; CDR3aa: CASSQEAGTTYNEQFF
j_gene: TRBJ2-7; len: 15; abundance: NA; v_gene: TRBV10-3; d_gene: TRBD1; CDR3nt: TGTGCCATGGGACAGCTTATGGGGGCCTACTACGAGCAGTACTTC; CDR3aa: CAMGQLMGAYYEQYF
j_gene: TRBJ2-3; len: 14; abundance: NA; v_gene: TRBV5-1; d_gene: NA; CDR3nt: TGCGCCAGCAACAGAGCGGAGCCAACTTATACGCAGTATTTT; CDR3aa: CASNRAEPTYTQYF
j_gene: TRBJ2-5; len: 15; abundance: NA; v_gene: TRBV9; d_gene: NA; CDR3nt: TGTGCCAGCAGCCCCGAGGGGGAAATCCAAGAGACCCAGTACTTC; CDR3aa: CASSPEGEIQETQYF
j_gene: TRBJ2-7; len: 18; abundance: NA; v_gene: TRBV2; d_gene: TRBD2; CDR3nt: TGTGCCAGCAGGGGCGTTAGCGGGCGGGAAAGGGTTTTTTCCGAGCAGTACTTC; CDR3aa: CASRGVSGRERVFSEQYF
j_gene: TRBJ2-5; len: 11; abundance: NA; v_gene: TRBV6-5; d_gene: TRBD2; CDR3nt: TGTGCCAGCAGGGGGGGGGAGACCCAGTACTTC; CDR3aa: CASRGGETQYF
j_gene: TRBJ2-3; len: 16; abundance: NA; v_gene: TRBV7-9; d_gene: TRBD2; CDR3nt: TGTGCCAGCAGCACGACTAGCGGGCCTACCACAGATACGCAGTATTTT; CDR3aa: CASSTTSGPTTDTQYF
j_gene: TRBJ1-2; len: 19; abundance: NA; v_gene: TRBV27; d_gene: TRBD1; CDR3nt: TGTGCCAGCAGTTTATCGATACTTCCCGGGACAGGGGAAGACTATGGCTACACCTTC; CDR3aa: CASSLSILPGTGEDYGYTF
j_gene: TRBJ2-5; len: 15; abundance: NA; v_gene: TRBV19; d_gene: TRBD1; CDR3nt: TGTGCCAGTAGTGGGGGGACAGGCCCCAAAGAGACCCAGTACTTC; CDR3aa: CASSGGTGPKETQYF
j_gene: TRBJ2-1; len: 13; abundance: NA; v_gene: TRBV27; d_gene: NA; CDR3nt: TGTGCCAGCAGTTCTGCCGAGTACAATGAGCAGTTCTTC; CDR3aa: CASSSAEYNEQFF
j_gene: TRBJ2-3; len: 16; abundance: once; v_gene: TRBV5-4; d_gene: TRBD2; CDR3nt: TGTGCCAGCAGCCACGCGGGGGGAAGGGGCACAGATACGCAGTATTTT; CDR3aa: CASSHAGGRGTDTQYF
j_gene: TRBJ1-2; len: 14; abundance: NA; v_gene: TRBV30; d_gene: NA; CDR3nt: TGTGCCTGGACCCCCGGGATCTGGGACTATGGCTACACCTTC; CDR3aa: CAWTPGIWDYGYTF
j_gene: TRBJ2-1; len: 17; abundance: NA; v_gene: TRBV6-1; d_gene: TRBD2; CDR3nt: TGTGCCAGCAGTGAGCTAGCGGGAGGGACCTCCTACAATGAGCAGTTCTTC; CDR3aa: CASSELAGGTSYNEQFF
j_gene: TRBJ1-3; len: 14; abundance: NA; v_gene: TRBV30; d_gene: NA; CDR3nt: TGTGCCTGGAGTTTCCGGGCCACTAGGAACACCATATATTTT; CDR3aa: CAWSFRATRNTIYF
j_gene: TRBJ2-1; len: 15; abundance: NA; v_gene: TRBV19; d_gene: NA; CDR3nt: TGTGCCAGTAGTATTAAAAGACTGGGTTACAATGAGCAGTTCTTC; CDR3aa: CASSIKRLGYNEQFF
j_gene: TRBJ1-2; len: 13; abundance: NA; v_gene: TRBV9; d_gene: NA; CDR3nt: TGTGCCAGCAGCGACGGGTCTAACTATGGCTACACCTTC; CDR3aa: CASSDGSNYGYTF
j_gene: TRBJ1-4; len: 16; abundance: NA; v_gene: TRBV28; d_gene: NA; CDR3nt: TGTGCCAGCAGTAGGGGGTCTTCTGCAACTAATGAAAAACTGTTTTTT; CDR3aa: CASSRGSSATNEKLFF
j_gene: TRBJ2-1; len: 14; abundance: NA; v_gene: TRBV27; d_gene: NA; CDR3nt: TGTGCCAGCAGTTTGGCAGGGGACTACAATGAGCAGTTCTTC; CDR3aa: CASSLAGDYNEQFF
j_gene: TRBJ2-3; len: 15; abundance: NA; v_gene: TRBV6-5; d_gene: NA; CDR3nt: TGTGCCAGCAGTTACTCGACTGCAGCTTCGCATACGCAGTATTTT; CDR3aa: CASSYSTAASHTQYF
j_gene: TRBJ2-3; len: 13; abundance: NA; v_gene: TRBV14; d_gene: NA; CDR3nt: TGTGCCAGCAGCCAAACTCAGGGGGATACGCAGTATTTT; CDR3aa: CASSQTQGDTQYF
j_gene: TRBJ2-2; len: 16; abundance: NA; v_gene: TRBV2; d_gene: TRBD1; CDR3nt: TGTGCCAGCAGTGTGGGACAGGGGGCGCTTCCCGGGGAGCTGTTTTTT; CDR3aa: CASSVGQGALPGELFF
j_gene: TRBJ1-2; len: 14; abundance: NA; v_gene: TRBV28; d_gene: NA; CDR3nt: TGTGCCAGCAGTTTATCCGCCGGAGGGAGAGGCTACACCTTC; CDR3aa: CASSLSAGGRGYTF
j_gene: TRBJ2-5; len: 13; abundance: NA; v_gene: TRBV5-6; d_gene: TRBD2; CDR3nt: TGTGCCAGCAGCTCGACTAGCGGGACGACCCAGTACTTC; CDR3aa: CASSSTSGTTQYF
j_gene: TRBJ2-1; len: 20; abundance: NA; v_gene: TRBV2; d_gene: TRBD2; CDR3nt: TGTGCCAGCAGTGATGACACTAGCGGATTGTTAGGGGTACGAAACAATGAGCAGTTCTTC; CDR3aa: CASSDDTSGLLGVRNNEQFF
j_gene: TRBJ2-7; len: 15; abundance: NA; v_gene: TRBV11-2; d_gene: TRBD1; CDR3nt: TGTGCCAGCAGCTTAAGGACAGGGGACTCCTACGAGCAGTACTTC; CDR3aa: CASSLRTGDSYEQYF
j_gene: TRBJ2-7; len: 15; abundance: NA; v_gene: TRBV4-1; d_gene: TRBD2; CDR3nt: TGCGCCAGCAGCCAAGTTAGCGGGAGGGCCTACGAGCAGTACTTC; CDR3aa: CASSQVSGRAYEQYF
j_gene: TRBJ2-7; len: 14; abundance: NA; v_gene: TRBV27; d_gene: TRBD1; CDR3nt: TGTGCCAGCAGTTCCACCGGACAGGTCGGCGAGCAGTACTTC; CDR3aa: CASSSTGQVGEQYF
j_gene: TRBJ1-2; len: 15; abundance: NA; v_gene: TRBV27; d_gene: NA; CDR3nt: TGTGCCAGCAGTTGGGCCGGGCAGGGGTACTATGGCTACACCTTC; CDR3aa: CASSWAGQGYYGYTF
j_gene: TRBJ2-2; len: 17; abundance: NA; v_gene: TRBV9; d_gene: NA; CDR3nt: TGTGCCAGCAGCGACCGACTGCAGGGGCCGAACACCGGGGAGCTGTTTTTT; CDR3aa: CASSDRLQGPNTGELFF
j_gene: TRBJ1-5; len: 15; abundance: NA; v_gene: TRBV28; d_gene: NA; CDR3nt: TGTGCCAGCAGTTTATGGGGGGGTAACGGTCAGCCCCAGCATTTT; CDR3aa: CASSLWGGNGQPQHF
j_gene: TRBJ1-2; len: 13; abundance: NA; v_gene: TRBV28; d_gene: NA; CDR3nt: TGTGCCAGCACCTCCCGGGAGGACTATGGCTACACCTTC; CDR3aa: CASTSREDYGYTF
j_gene: TRBJ2-3; len: 14; abundance: NA; v_gene: TRBV6-4; d_gene: NA; CDR3nt: TGTGCCAGCAGCATAACCGGGGGGCAAGATACGCAGTATTTT; CDR3aa: CASSITGGQDTQYF
j_gene: TRBJ2-5; len: 14; abundance: NA; v_gene: TRBV7-9; d_gene: NA; CDR3nt: TGTGCCAGCAGCTTATCAGGGGCGCAAGAGACCCAGTACTTC; CDR3aa: CASSLSGAQETQYF
j_gene: TRBJ1-5; len: 15; abundance: NA; v_gene: TRBV4-2; d_gene: NA; CDR3nt: TGTGCCAGCAGCCAAGATTTGAGGGAGGGCCAGCCCCAGCATTTT; CDR3aa: CASSQDLREGQPQHF
j_gene: TRBJ2-1; len: 14; abundance: NA; v_gene: TRBV7-9; d_gene: TRBD2; CDR3nt: TGTGCCAGCAGCTTAAGGACTAGCGGCAATGAGCAGTTCTTC; CDR3aa: CASSLRTSGNEQFF
j_gene: TRBJ2-4; len: 15; abundance: NA; v_gene: TRBV6-1; d_gene: NA; CDR3nt: TGTGCCAGCACCCCGGGGTGGGGTGGCAAAAACATTCAGTACTTC; CDR3aa: CASTPGWGGKNIQYF
j_gene: TRBJ2-7; len: 17; abundance: NA; v_gene: TRBV12-2; d_gene: NA; CDR3nt: TGTGCAAGTCGCTTACTAATCTGGGGGGGATTTACCTACGAGCAGTACTTC; CDR3aa: CASRLLIWGGFTYEQYF
j_gene: TRBJ1-1; len: 13; abundance: NA; v_gene: TRBV6-1; d_gene: NA; CDR3nt: TGTGCCAGCAGTGACCCTTGGAACACTGAAGCTTTCTTT; CDR3aa: CASSDPWNTEAFF
j_gene: TRBJ2-5; len: 15; abundance: NA; v_gene: TRBV7-8; d_gene: TRBD1; CDR3nt: TGTGCCAGCAGCTTAAGACAGGGGGTACGTCAGACCCAGTACTTC; CDR3aa: CASSLRQGVRQTQYF
j_gene: TRBJ1-1; len: 16; abundance: NA; v_gene: TRBV9; d_gene: NA; CDR3nt: TGTGCCAGCAGCCCCTGGTCGGCAGGCCCGAACACTGAAGCTTTCTTT; CDR3aa: CASSPWSAGPNTEAFF
j_gene: TRBJ2-7; len: 14; abundance: NA; v_gene: TRBV6-5; d_gene: NA; CDR3nt: TGTGCCACAAATCGGGGGACAGTTTCATCCCAGCAGTACTTC; CDR3aa: CATNRGTVSSQQYF
j_gene: TRBJ2-7; len: 11; abundance: NA; v_gene: TRBV2; d_gene: NA; CDR3nt: TGTGCCAGCAGTTATTACTACGAGCAGTACTTC; CDR3aa: CASSYYYEQYF
j_gene: TRBJ2-3; len: 17; abundance: NA; v_gene: TRBV5-4; d_gene: NA; CDR3nt: TGTGCCAGCAGCACGGCCGCCCTTAGAGGGCCCACAGATACGCAGTATTTT; CDR3aa: CASSTAALRGPTDTQYF
j_gene: TRBJ2-7; len: 15; abundance: NA; v_gene: TRBV11-2; d_gene: TRBD2; CDR3nt: TGTGCCAGCAGCTTATTAGCGGGAGGCGTAGGCGAGCAGTACTTC; CDR3aa: CASSLLAGGVGEQYF
j_gene: TRBJ2-7; len: 13; abundance: NA; v_gene: TRBV19; d_gene: NA; CDR3nt: TGTGCCAGTAGTATAACTATTACCTACGAGCAGTACTTC; CDR3aa: CASSITITYEQYF
j_gene: TRBJ1-4; len: 15; abundance: NA; v_gene: TRBV28; d_gene: TRBD1; CDR3nt: TGTGCCAGCAGCCAGGGGACAGTAGAGGTCGGAAAACTGTTTTTT; CDR3aa: CASSQGTVEVGKLFF
j_gene: TRBJ1-1; len: 14; abundance: NA; v_gene: TRBV27; d_gene: NA; CDR3nt: TGTGCCAGCAGTTTAGCCGCGCCCGGCACTGAAGCTTTCTTT; CDR3aa: CASSLAAPGTEAFF
j_gene: TRBJ1-1; len: 13; abundance: few; v_gene: TRBV11-3; d_gene: TRBD1; CDR3nt: TGTGCCAGCAGCTTAGCAGGGGGCACTGAAGCTTTCTTT; CDR3aa: CASSLAGGTEAFF
j_gene: TRBJ2-6; len: 14; abundance: NA; v_gene: TRBV5-6; d_gene: NA; CDR3nt: TGTGCCAGCAGGGGGCGAGTTGGGGCCAACGTCCTGACTTTC; CDR3aa: CASRGRVGANVLTF